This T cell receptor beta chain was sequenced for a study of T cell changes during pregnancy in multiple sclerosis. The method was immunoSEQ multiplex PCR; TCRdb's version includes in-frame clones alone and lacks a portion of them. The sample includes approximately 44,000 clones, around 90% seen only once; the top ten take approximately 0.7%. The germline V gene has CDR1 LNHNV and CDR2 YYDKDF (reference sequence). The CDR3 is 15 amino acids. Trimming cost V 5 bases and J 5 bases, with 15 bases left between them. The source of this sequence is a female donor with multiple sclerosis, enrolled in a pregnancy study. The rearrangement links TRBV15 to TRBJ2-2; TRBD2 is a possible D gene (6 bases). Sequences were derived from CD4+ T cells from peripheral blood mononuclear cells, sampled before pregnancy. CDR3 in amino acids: CATSPGTSLTGELFF. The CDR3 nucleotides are TGTGCCACCAGCCCGGGGACTTCTCTTACCGGGGAGCTGTTTTTT.